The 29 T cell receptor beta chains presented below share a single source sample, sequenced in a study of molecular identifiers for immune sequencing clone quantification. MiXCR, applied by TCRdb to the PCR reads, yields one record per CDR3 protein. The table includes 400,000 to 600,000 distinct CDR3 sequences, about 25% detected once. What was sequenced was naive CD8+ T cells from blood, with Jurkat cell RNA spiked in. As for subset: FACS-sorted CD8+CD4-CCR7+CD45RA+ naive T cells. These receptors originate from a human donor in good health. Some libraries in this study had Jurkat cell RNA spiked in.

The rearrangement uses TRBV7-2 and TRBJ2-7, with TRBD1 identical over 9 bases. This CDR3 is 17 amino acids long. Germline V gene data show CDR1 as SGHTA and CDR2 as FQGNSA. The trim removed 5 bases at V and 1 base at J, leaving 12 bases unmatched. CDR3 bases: TGTGCCAGCAGCCCATACCTAGGACAGGGGATTTCCTACGAGCAGTACTTC. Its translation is CASSPYLGQGISYEQYF.

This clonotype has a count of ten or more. CDR3 amino acids: CSVLGIPVTDTQYF. The CDR3 DNA is TGCAGCGTTTTGGGGATCCCGGTCACAGATACGCAGTATTTT. The chain links TRBV29-1 to TRBJ2-3; D ambiguous. This CDR3 contains 14 residues. CDR1 and CDR2 from the germline V gene are SQVTM and ANQGSEA. V lost 5 bases, J lost 2 bases, and 14 bases lay in between.

This CDR3 reads CSVDGQHKASSYNEQFF. CDR3 bases: TGCAGCGTCGATGGACAGCATAAAGCTTCGTCCTACAATGAGCAGTTCTTC. This chain joins TRBV29-1 and TRBJ2-1, with a tentative D call TRBD1 (6 bases). V lost 6 bases and J lost 1, with 22 bases in between. There are 17 residues in the CDR3. The germline gives CDR1 SQVTM, CDR2 ANQGSEA.

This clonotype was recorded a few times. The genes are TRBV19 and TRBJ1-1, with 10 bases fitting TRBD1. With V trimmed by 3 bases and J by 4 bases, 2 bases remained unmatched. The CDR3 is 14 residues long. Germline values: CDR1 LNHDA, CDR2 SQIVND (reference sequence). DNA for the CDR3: TGTGCCAGTAGTATGAGGACAGGGGGCACTGAAGCTTTCTTT. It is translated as CASSMRTGGTEAFF.

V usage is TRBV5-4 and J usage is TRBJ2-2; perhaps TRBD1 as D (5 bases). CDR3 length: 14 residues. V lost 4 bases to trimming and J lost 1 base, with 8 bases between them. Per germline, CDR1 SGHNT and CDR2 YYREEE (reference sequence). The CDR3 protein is CASSPTENTGELFF. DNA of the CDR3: TGTGCCAGCAGCCCGACAGAGAACACCGGGGAGCTGTTTTTT.

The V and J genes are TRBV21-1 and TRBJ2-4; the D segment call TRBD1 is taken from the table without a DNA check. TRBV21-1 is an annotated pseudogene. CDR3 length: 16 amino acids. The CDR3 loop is CASSKDGDRGKNIQYF. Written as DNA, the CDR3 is TGTGCCAGCAGCAAAGACGGGGACAGGGGAAAAAACATTCAGTACTTC.

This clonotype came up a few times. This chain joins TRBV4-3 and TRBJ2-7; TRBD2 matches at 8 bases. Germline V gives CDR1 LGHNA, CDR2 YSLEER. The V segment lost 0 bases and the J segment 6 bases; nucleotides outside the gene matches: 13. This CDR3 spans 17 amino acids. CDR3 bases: TGCGCCAGCAGCCAAGACTCCGGGGCCGGCCTAGCGGGCGAGCAGTACTTC. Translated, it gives CASSQDSGAGLAGEQYF.

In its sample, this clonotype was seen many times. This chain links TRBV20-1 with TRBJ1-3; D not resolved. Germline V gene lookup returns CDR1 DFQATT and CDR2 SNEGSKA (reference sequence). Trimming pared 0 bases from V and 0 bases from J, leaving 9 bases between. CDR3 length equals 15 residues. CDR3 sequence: CSARDRNYSGNTIYF. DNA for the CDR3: TGCAGTGCTAGAGATAGGAATTACTCTGGAAACACCATATATTTT.

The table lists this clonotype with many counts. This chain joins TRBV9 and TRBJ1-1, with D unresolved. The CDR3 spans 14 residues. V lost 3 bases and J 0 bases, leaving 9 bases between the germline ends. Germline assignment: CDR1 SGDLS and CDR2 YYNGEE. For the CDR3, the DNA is TGTGCCAGCAGCGGTTCAGCTCTGAACACTGAAGCTTTCTTT. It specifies CASSGSALNTEAFF. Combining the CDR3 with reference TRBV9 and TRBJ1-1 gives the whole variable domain DSGVTQTPKHLITATGQRVTLRCSPRSGDLSVYWYQQSLDQGLQFLIQYYNGEERAKGNILERFSAQQFPDLHSELNLSSLELGDSALYFCASSGSALNTEAFFGQGTRLTVV.

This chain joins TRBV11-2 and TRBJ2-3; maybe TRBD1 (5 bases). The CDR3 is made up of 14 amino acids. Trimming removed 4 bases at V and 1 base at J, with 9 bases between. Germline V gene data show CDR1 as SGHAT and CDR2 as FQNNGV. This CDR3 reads CASSSSTGTDTQYF. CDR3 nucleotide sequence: TGTGCCAGCAGCTCATCGACAGGCACAGATACGCAGTATTTT.

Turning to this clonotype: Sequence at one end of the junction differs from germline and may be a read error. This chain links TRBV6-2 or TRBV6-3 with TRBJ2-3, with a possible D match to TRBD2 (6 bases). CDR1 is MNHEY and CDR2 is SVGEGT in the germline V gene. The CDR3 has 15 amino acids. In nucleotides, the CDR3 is TGTGCCGGCAGTGTGGTTCGGGGGTCCACAGATACGCAGTATTTT. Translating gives CAGSVVRGSTDTQYF.

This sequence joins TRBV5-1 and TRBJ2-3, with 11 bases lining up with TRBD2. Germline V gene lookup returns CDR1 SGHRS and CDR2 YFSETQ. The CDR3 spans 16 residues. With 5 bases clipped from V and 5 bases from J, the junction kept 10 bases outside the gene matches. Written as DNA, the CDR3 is TGCGCCAGCAGACCAGAACTAGCGGGAGAAGTAGATACGCAGTATTTT. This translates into CASRPELAGEVDTQYF.

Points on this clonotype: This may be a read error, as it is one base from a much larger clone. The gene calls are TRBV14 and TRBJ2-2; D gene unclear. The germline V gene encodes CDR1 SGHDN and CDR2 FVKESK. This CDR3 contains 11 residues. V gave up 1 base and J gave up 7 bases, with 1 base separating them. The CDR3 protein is CASSQGGELFF. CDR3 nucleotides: TGTGCCAGCAGCCAAGGCGGGGAGCTGTTTTTT.

The CDR3 here is CASSMVGMGDYEQYF. For the CDR3, the DNA is TGTGCCAGTAGTATGGTAGGTATGGGTGACTACGAGCAGTACTTC. This chain links TRBV19 with TRBJ2-7; no definite D call. Trimming stripped 3 bases from V and 3 bases from J, with 15 bases between. Germline CDR1 is LNHDA and CDR2 is SQIVND (reference sequence). The CDR3 spans 15 residues.

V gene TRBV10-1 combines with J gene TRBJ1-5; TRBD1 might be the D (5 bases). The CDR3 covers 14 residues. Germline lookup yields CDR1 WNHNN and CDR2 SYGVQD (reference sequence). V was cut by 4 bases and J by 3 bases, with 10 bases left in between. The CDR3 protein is CASSVAGHNQPQHF. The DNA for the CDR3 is TGCGCCAGCAGTGTCGCCGGACACAATCAGCCCCAGCATTTT.

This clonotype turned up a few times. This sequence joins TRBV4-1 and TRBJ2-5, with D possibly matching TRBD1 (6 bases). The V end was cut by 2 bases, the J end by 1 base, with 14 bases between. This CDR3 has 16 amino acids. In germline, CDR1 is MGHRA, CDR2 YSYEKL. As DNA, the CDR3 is TGCGCCAGCAGCCAAAGCCCAGGGGAAATCCAAGAGACCCAGTACTTC. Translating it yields CASSQSPGEIQETQYF.

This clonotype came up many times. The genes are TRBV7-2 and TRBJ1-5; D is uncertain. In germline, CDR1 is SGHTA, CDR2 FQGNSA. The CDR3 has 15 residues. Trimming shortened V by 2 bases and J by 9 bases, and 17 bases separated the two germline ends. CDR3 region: CASSLLYSGQLPQHF. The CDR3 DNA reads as TGTGCCAGCAGCTTATTGTATTCGGGCCAACTGCCCCAGCATTTT.

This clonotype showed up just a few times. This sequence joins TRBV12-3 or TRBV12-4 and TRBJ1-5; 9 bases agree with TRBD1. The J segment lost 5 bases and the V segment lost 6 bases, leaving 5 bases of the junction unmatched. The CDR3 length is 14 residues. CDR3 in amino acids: CASSPRQGDQPQHF. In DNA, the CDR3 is TGTGCCAGCAGCCCCAGACAGGGGGATCAGCCCCAGCATTTT.

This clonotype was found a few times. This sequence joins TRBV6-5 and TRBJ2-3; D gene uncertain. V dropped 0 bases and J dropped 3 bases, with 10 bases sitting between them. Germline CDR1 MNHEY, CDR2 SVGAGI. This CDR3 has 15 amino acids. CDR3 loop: CASSYSIGATDTQYF. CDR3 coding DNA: TGTGCCAGCAGTTACTCGATTGGCGCAACAGATACGCAGTATTTT.

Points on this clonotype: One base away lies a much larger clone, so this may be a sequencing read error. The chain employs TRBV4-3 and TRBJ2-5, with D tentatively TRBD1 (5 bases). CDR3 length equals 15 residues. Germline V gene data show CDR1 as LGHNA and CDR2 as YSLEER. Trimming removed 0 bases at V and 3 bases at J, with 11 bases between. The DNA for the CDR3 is TGCGCCAGCAGCCAAGATATGGCAGGGAAAGAGACCCAGTACTTC. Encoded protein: CASSQDMAGKETQYF.

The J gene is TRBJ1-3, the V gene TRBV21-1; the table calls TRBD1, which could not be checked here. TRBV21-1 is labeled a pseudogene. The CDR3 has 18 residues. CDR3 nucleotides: TGTGCCAGCAGCAATGATTCGGGCAGCTCCCTCGCTGGAAACACCAAATATTTT. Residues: CASSNDSGSSLAGNTKYF.

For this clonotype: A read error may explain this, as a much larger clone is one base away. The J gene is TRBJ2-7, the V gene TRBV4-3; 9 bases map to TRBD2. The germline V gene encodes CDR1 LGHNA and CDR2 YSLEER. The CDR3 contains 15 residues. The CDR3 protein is CASSQGLAGYYGQYF. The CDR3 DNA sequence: TGCGCCAGCAGCCAAGGGCTAGCGGGATATTACGGGCAGTACTTC.

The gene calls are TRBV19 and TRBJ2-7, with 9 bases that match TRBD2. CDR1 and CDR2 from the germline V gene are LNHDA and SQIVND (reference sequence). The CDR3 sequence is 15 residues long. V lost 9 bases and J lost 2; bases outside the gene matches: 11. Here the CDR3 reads CASQPSGGNPYEQYF. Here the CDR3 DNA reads TGTGCCAGCCAGCCCAGCGGGGGGAACCCCTACGAGCAGTACTTC.

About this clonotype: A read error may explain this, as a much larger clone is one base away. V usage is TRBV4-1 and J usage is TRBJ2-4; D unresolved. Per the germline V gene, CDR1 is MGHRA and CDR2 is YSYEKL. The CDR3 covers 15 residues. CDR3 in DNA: TGCGCCAGCCGCCAAGTTCACCCCTCCAAAAACATTCAGTACTTC. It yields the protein CASRQVHPSKNIQYF.

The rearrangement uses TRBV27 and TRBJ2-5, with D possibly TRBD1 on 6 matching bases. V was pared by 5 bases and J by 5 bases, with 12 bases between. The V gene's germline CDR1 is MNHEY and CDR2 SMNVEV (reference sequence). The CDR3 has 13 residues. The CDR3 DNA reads TGTGCCAGCAGTCCGTGGGGGCGGGAGACCCAGTACTTC. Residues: CASSPWGRETQYF.

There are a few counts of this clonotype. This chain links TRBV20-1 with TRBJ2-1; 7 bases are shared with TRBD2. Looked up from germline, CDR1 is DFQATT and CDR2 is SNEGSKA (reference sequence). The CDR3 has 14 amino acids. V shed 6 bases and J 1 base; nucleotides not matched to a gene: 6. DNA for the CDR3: TGCAGTGCCGACAGCGGGATATCCTACAATGAGCAGTTCTTC. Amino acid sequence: CSADSGISYNEQFF.

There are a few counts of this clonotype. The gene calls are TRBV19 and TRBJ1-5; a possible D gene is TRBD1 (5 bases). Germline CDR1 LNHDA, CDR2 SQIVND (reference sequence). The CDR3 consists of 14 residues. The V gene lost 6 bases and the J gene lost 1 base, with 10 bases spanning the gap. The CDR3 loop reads CASRVGVSNQPQHF. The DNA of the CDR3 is TGTGCCAGTAGGGTGGGGGTAAGCAATCAGCCCCAGCATTTT. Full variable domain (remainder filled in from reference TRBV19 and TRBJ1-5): DGGITQSPKYLFRKEGQNVTLSCEQNLNHDAMYWYRQDPGQGLRLIYYSQIVNDFQKGDIAEGYSVSREKKESFPLTVTSAQKNPTAFYLCASRVGVSNQPQHFGDGTRLSIL.

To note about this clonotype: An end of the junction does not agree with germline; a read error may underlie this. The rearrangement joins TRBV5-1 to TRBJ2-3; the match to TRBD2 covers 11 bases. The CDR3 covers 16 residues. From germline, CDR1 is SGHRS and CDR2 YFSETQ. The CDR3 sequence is CVSSPRLAGSTDTQNF. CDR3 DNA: TGCGTCAGCAGCCCGCGACTAGCGGGAAGCACAGATACGCAGAATTTT. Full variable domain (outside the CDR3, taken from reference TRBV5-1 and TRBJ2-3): KAGVTQTPRYLIKTRGQQVTLSCSPISGHRSVSWYQQTPGQGLQFLFEYFSETQRNKGNFPGRFSGRQFSNSRSEMNVSTLELGDSALYLCVSSPRLAGSTDTQNFGPGTRLTVL.

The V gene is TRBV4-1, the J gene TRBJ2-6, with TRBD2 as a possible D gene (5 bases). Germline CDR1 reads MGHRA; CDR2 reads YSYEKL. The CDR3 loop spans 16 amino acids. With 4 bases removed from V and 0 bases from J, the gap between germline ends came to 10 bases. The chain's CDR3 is CASSLMAGSGANVLTF. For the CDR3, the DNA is TGCGCCAGCAGCCTAATGGCGGGCTCTGGGGCCAACGTCCTGACTTTC.